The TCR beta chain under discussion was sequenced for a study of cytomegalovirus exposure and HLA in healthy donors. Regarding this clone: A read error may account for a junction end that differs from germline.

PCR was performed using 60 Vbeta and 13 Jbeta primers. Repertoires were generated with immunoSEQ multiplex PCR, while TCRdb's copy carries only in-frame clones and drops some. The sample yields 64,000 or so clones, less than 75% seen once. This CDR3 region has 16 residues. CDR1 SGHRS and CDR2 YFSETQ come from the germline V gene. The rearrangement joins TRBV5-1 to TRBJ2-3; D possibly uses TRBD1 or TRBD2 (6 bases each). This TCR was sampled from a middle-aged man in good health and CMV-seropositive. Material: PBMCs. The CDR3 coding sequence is TGCGCCAGCAGTTTGGGGGCAGGACGGGGGACAGATACGCAGTATTTT. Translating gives CASSLGAGRGTDTQYF.